This T cell receptor (beta chain) emerged from a study of blood T cell repertoires in COVID-19. Overall study context: Collection of acute and convalescent COVID-19 samples took place in the United States, Italy and Spain. In each case, the material was cDNA or gDNA derived from T cells, B-cell-depleted T cells, or PBMCs.

Participant-reported clinical history was the basis for cohort assignment. TCRdb keeps only in-frame clones here, not all; method: immunoSEQ multiplex PCR. Of about 150,000 clones listed, over 75% are singletons. Germline lookup yields CDR1 SEHNR and CDR2 FQNEAQ (reference sequence). The trim removed 5 bases at V and 2 bases at J, leaving 7 bases unmatched. The CDR3 has 16 residues. The receptor's source is a woman aged 45-65 years who had recovered from COVID-19. The sequencing sample was made of PBMCs or T cells enriched from blood (not recorded which). J is TRBJ2-3 and V is TRBV7-9, with 10 bases that match TRBD2. CDR3 region: CASSRGLASTTDTQYF. In DNA form, the CDR3 reads TGTGCCAGCAGCCGGGGACTAGCGTCAACCACAGATACGCAGTATTTT. Full variable domain (remainder filled in from reference TRBV7-9 and TRBJ2-3): DTGVSQNPRHKITKRGQNVTFRCDPISEHNRLYWYRQTLGQGPEFLTYFQNEAQLEKSRLLSDRFSAERPKGSFSTLEIQRTEQGDSAMYLCASSRGLASTTDTQYFGPGTRLTVL.